This T cell receptor beta chain stems from a study of blood T cell repertoires in COVID-19. In the study overall: The origin of the acute and convalescent COVID-19 samples was the United States, Italy and Spain. PBMCs, B-cell-depleted T cells, or T cells provided the cDNA or gDNA that made up the material.

Under the authors' procedure: Quantification of nucleated cells was approximated via reference gene primer amplification. Sequenced by immunoSEQ multiplex PCR; TCRdb stores in-frame clones only, minus some. V, J and clone size are taken as reported in that table, and D and trimming were inferred from the DNA itself. The repertoire holds about 81,000 clones, with 85% to 90% as singletons. The CDR3 runs to 16 residues. Trimming stripped 1 base from V and 1 base from J, with 11 bases between. CDR1 and CDR2 (germline): LNHDA, SQIVND (reference sequence). Enrolled through a virtual design, the participants were between about 18 and 89 years of age and came from under 25 US areas.

J is TRBJ1-5 and V is TRBV19; TRBD1 might be the D (5 bases). The sample was PBMCs or T cells enriched from blood (not recorded which). The receptor was isolated from a woman in her forties or fifties with acute COVID-19. The CDR3 is CASSIAAGISNQPQHF. The DNA of the CDR3 is TGTGCCAGTAGTATAGCGGCAGGGATCAGCAATCAGCCCCAGCATTTT.